This T cell receptor (beta chain) was sequenced during a study of cytomegalovirus exposure and HLA in healthy donors. The PCR used 60 Vbeta and 13 Jbeta primers. Sequenced by immunoSEQ multiplex PCR; TCRdb stores in-frame clones only, minus some. The table shows about 140,000 clones, with over 60% occurring only once. At the time of sampling, donors were nominally healthy, though unrecorded immune exposures were likely. Germline V CDR1 and CDR2: SGHDT, YYEEEE. The CDR3 is made up of 15 amino acids. The trim removed 4 bases at V and 6 bases at J, leaving 13 bases unmatched. This clonotype was obtained from a male donor in good health and CMV-seropositive. Sequencing was carried out using PBMCs. The genes are TRBV5-6 and TRBJ2-7; TRBD1 matches 7 bases. This CDR3 reads CASSIGRDSFSEQYF. The CDR3 nucleotides read TGTGCCAGCAGCATTGGTAGGGACAGTTTTTCCGAGCAGTACTTC.